This TCR beta chain emerged from a study of CD8+CD57+ T cells in acquired aplastic anemia. Study background: Sorted CD4+ and CD8+ cells gave an average of 3.2 ug of DNA.

On this clonotype: Its antigen is undetermined.

In patients chosen for sequencing, flow cytometry had shown CD8+CD57+ cell expansion. Blood samples were obtained from patients who had received no prior therapy. The germline CDR1 and CDR2 sequences are SGDLS and YYNGEE. The CDR3 sequence is 12 residues long. V was pared by 0 bases and J by 7 bases, with 5 bases between. Study-wide points: Between patients and controls, about 30 CD8+ CDR3 sequences were found in common. Patients showed no significant difference from controls in CD8+ Simpson's diversity.

CDR3 and TCR beta VDJ profiling relied on a genomic DNA template. TCRdb re-derived calls from the reads in MiXCR, one entry per CDR3 protein. The sample shows around 190,000 distinct CDR3 sequences, 48% of them seen only once. The chain employs TRBV9 and TRBJ1-5, with D hard to call. The receptor's source is a human donor with aplastic anemia. The sample was sorted CD4+, CD8+, or CD8+CD57+ T cells (not recorded which) from PBMCs. This CDR3 reads CASSVVGQPQHF. CDR3 sequence (DNA): TGTGCCAGCAGCGTAGTGGGACAGCCCCAGCATTTT.